Listed below are T cell receptor beta chains from one sample, sequenced in a study of shared clonotypes between healthy human individuals. Sequencing used immunoSEQ multiplex PCR; TCRdb keeps in-frame clones, though not all of them. The repertoire holds 1,500,000 or so clones, with more than 95% as singletons. The material sequenced was naive CD4+ T cells sorted from blood. Every receptor here comes from a young man in good health. Each CDR3 is given with its conserved first and last residue. D genes are given only for firm matches. Only part of the rows carry a size: once, few, many, or a class if the clone is expanded.

J,size,D,V,length,DNA,CDR3
TRBJ1-1,-,-,TRBV19,14,TGTGCCAGTAGTATAGAGGCAGGAGGGACTGAAGCTTTCTTT,CASSIEAGGTEAFF
TRBJ1-5,-,-,TRBV2,14,TGTGCCAGCAAAGGTAGCAGGGGTAATCAGCCCCAGCATTTT,CASKGSRGNQPQHF
TRBJ1-5,-,TRBD1,TRBV5-1,12,TGCGCCAGCAGCCGGGGACAGGGGATTTGGCATTTT,CASSRGQGIWHF
TRBJ2-1,-,-,TRBV15,14,TGTGCCACCAGCAGAGATCGACGACTTTTAGAGCAGTTCTTC,CATSRDRRLLEQFF
TRBJ2-7,once,-,TRBV10-3,14,TGTGCCATCAGTGAGCTTAAGTCAGCCGAAGAGCAGTACTTC,CAISELKSAEEQYF
TRBJ1-1,-,TRBD1,TRBV29-1,15,TGCAGCGTACAGGGGGTCGTGGGTATGAACACTGAAGCTTTCTTT,CSVQGVVGMNTEAFF
TRBJ1-5,-,-,TRBV2,13,TGTGCCAGCAGGATACAGGGTGACAAGCCCCAGCATTTT,CASRIQGDKPQHF
TRBJ2-2,-,-,TRBV15,15,TGTGCCACCAGCAGAGATCGGTTAAACTACGGGGAGCTGTTTTTT,CATSRDRLNYGELFF
TRBJ2-2,-,-,TRBV5-4,16,TGTGCCAGCAGCTTGGCCCCAGGGTTAGCCACCGGGGAGCTGTTTTTT,CASSLAPGLATGELFF
TRBJ2-7,-,-,TRBV5-6,13,TGTGCCAGCAGCAGGCACAGGTACTACGAGCAGTACTTC,CASSRHRYYEQYF
TRBJ1-1,few,-,TRBV4-1,12,TGCGCCAGCAGCCAAGATGGAGGTGAAGCTTTCTTT,CASSQDGGEAFF
TRBJ1-2,-,-,TRBV2,10,TGTGCCATACGGGGAGGCGGCTACACCTTC,CAIRGGGYTF
TRBJ1-1,-,-,TRBV11-1,14,TGTGCCAGCAGCTTAGGCGGGAGTAGCACTGAAGCTTTCTTT,CASSLGGSSTEAFF
TRBJ2-1,once,-,TRBV18,15,TGTGCCAGCTCACTCTCGGTATCCGCCTACAATGAGCAGTTCTTC,CASSLSVSAYNEQFF